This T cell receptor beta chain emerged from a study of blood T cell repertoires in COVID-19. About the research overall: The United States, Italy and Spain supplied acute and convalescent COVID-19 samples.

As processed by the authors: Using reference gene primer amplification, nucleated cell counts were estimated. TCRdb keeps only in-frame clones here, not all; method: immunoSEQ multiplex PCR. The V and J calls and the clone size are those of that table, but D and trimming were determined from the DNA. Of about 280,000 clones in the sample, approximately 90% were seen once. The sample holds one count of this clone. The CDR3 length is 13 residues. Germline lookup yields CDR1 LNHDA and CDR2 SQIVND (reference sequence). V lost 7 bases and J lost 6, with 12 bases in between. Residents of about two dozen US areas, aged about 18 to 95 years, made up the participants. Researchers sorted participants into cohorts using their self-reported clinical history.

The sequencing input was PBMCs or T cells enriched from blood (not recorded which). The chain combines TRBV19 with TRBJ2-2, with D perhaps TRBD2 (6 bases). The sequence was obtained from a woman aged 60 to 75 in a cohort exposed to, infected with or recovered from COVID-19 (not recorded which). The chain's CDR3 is CASTGELAGELFF. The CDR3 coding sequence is TGTGCCAGTACGGGGGAGTTAGCCGGGGAGCTGTTTTTT.